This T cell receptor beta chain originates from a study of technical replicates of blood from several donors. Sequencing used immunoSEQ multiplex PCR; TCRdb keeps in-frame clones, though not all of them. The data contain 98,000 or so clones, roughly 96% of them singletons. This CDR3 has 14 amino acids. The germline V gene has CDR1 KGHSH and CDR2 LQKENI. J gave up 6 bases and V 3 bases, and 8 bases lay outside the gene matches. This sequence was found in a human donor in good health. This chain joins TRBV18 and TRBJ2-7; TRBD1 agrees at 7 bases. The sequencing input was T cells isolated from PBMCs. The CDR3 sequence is CASSPDRATGEQYF. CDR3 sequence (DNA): TGTGCCAGCTCACCTGACAGGGCAACGGGCGAGCAGTACTTC.